The next 32 T cell receptor beta chains were all read from a single sample in a study of TIL therapy for anti-PD-1-resistant metastatic lung cancer (dated by TCRdb to about 2021). This sample's time point label indicates: pre-treatment sample, taken before nivolumab and TIL therapy. TCR beta CDR3 regions were amplified from genomic DNA with the immunoSEQ v3 hsTCRB kit using bias-controlled multiplex PCR. Sourced from immuneACCESS, this table was stored by TCRdb with only in-frame sequences that have V and J called. A share of the clones is absent; for the studies checked, an unresolved V gene accounts for under half, and the remainder has no known explanation. Here the sample has more than 55,000 clones; 69% occur a single time. 6% to 7% of the sample belongs to the ten largest clones. Sequenced here: blood, sampled at baseline. All receptors come from a person between 25 and 79 years old with non-small cell lung cancer.

This chain links TRBV29-1 with TRBJ2-5, with unresolved D. V lost 5 bases and J lost 1, with 8 bases in between. Germline V gene sequence: CDR1 SQVTM, CDR2 ANQGSEA. This CDR3 comprises 12 residues. DNA of the CDR3: TGCAGCGTTATGTCAGGCCAAGAGACCCAGTACTTC. Translated: CSVMSGQETQYF.

CDR3 coding DNA: TGCAGTGCTAAGGGTCTCTATGGCTACACCTTC. It translates to CSAKGLYGYTF. The chain recombines TRBV20-1 with TRBJ1-2; the D is unclear. Trimming removed 4 bases from V and 4 bases from J, with 7 bases in between. Per the germline V gene, CDR1 is DFQATT and CDR2 is SNEGSKA (reference sequence). CDR3 length equals 11 residues.

J is TRBJ2-7 and V is TRBV28; the D call may be TRBD1 or TRBD2 (5 bases each). The germline V and J ends were trimmed by 3 bases and 2 bases, with 14 bases remaining between them. Looked up from germline, CDR1 is MDHEN and CDR2 is SYDVKM. The CDR3 length is 15 residues. The CDR3 bases are TGTGCCAGCAGTTTTGGGGACGCATCAACCTACGAGCAGTACTTC. This sequence encodes CASSFGDASTYEQYF.

The chain recombines TRBV4-1 with TRBJ2-1; 11 nucleotides align to TRBD2. The CDR3 consists of 17 residues. Germline CDR1 reads MGHRA; CDR2 reads YSYEKL. Germline trimming cut 5 bases from V and 7 bases from J; bases unmatched to any gene: 13. As DNA, the CDR3 is TGCGCCAGCAGCAGGACGTTAGCGGGGGGGCATTGGAATGAGCAGTTCTTC. This gives the protein CASSRTLAGGHWNEQFF.

The chain has TRBV5-6 and TRBJ1-6; the D is unclear. V lost 3 bases and J lost 6, with 13 bases in between. The CDR3 consists of 15 residues. Germline V gives CDR1 SGHDT, CDR2 YYEEEE. CDR3 DNA sequence: TGTGCCAGCAGCTCCCGAGGGCGGGGTAATTCACCCCTCCACTTT. Encoded protein: CASSSRGRGNSPLHF.

The rearrangement uses TRBV5-1 and TRBJ2-7; D might be TRBD2 (5 bases). V was shortened by 0 bases and J by 4 bases, with 14 bases between the two germline ends. The CDR3 runs to 15 residues. Germline CDR1 reads SGHRS; CDR2 reads YFSETQ. CDR3 in DNA: TGCGCCAGCAGCTTGGGCGGGCAGGATTTATACGAGCAGTACTTC. This gives the protein CASSLGGQDLYEQYF.

V and J are TRBV27 and TRBJ2-2; 10 bases match TRBD2. The CDR3 totals 15 residues. Looked up from germline, CDR1 is MNHEY and CDR2 is SMNVEV (reference sequence). With 5 bases clipped from V and 1 base from J, the junction kept 1 base outside the gene matches. The CDR3 protein is CASSSGRGNTGELFF. The CDR3, as DNA: TGTGCCAGCAGTAGCGGGAGGGGGAACACCGGGGAGCTGTTTTTT.

The rearrangement uses TRBV7-8 and TRBJ1-5; a weak D match, TRBD1 (5 bases). Between the trimmed V and J ends, which lost 3 bases and 9 bases, there was a span of 15 bases. Germline loops: CDR1 SGHVS, CDR2 FQNEAQ. The CDR3 has 14 amino acids. DNA of the CDR3: TGTGCCAGCAGCTTCGGGACGGGGGTATGGCCCCAGCATTTT. Translating it yields CASSFGTGVWPQHF.

The rearrangement uses TRBV9 and TRBJ1-6; 7 bases fit TRBD1. Per the germline V gene, CDR1 is SGDLS and CDR2 is YYNGEE. Germline trimming cut 7 bases from V and 7 bases from J; bases unmatched to any gene: 8. The CDR3 consists of 14 residues. Here the CDR3 reads CASRTGTENSPLHF. The DNA for the CDR3 is TGTGCCAGCCGAACCGGGACAGAGAATTCACCCCTCCACTTT. The complete variable domain, with remaining parts taken from reference TRBV9 and TRBJ1-6, reads DSGVTQTPKHLITATGQRVTLRCSPRSGDLSVYWYQQSLDQGLQFLIQYYNGEERAKGNILERFSAQQFPDLHSELNLSSLELGDSALYFCASRTGTENSPLHFGNGTRLTVT.

For the CDR3, the DNA is TGTGCCAGCTCCCCTGGAGGGGTTTCTGGGGCCAACGTCCTGACTTTC. Encoded protein: CASSPGGVSGANVLTF. The V and J genes are TRBV18 and TRBJ2-6; D possibly corresponds to TRBD2 (6 bases). CDR3 length: 16 residues. The V and J ends lost 6 bases and 1 base respectively, with 13 bases between them. Looked up from germline, CDR1 is KGHSH and CDR2 is LQKENI.

The chain employs TRBV18 and TRBJ2-7; 10 bases fit TRBD2. Germline V lookup: CDR1 KGHSH, CDR2 LQKENI. The CDR3 has 15 amino acids. V lost 3 bases to trimming and J lost 7 bases; unmatched junction nucleotides: 9. The CDR3 DNA sequence: TGTGCCAGCTCACCGAAGCTAGCGGGAGCCGGGGAGCAGTACTTC. This gives the protein CASSPKLAGAGEQYF.

In this sample, this clone turned up a few times. The rearrangement links TRBV9 to TRBJ2-5, with D possibly being TRBD1 (5 bases). Germline loops: CDR1 SGDLS, CDR2 YYNGEE. The CDR3 length is 13 residues. Trimming cost V 2 bases and J 5 bases, with 10 bases left between them. The CDR3 loop is CASSVRDEETQYF. As DNA, the CDR3 is TGTGCCAGCAGCGTCAGGGATGAGGAGACCCAGTACTTC.

The chain carries TRBV7-9 and TRBJ1-1, with 9 bases aligning to TRBD1. The CDR3 spans 13 residues. Germline loops: CDR1 SEHNR, CDR2 FQNEAQ (reference sequence). V shed 1 base and J 8 bases; nucleotides not matched to a gene: 2. The DNA for the CDR3 is TGTGCCAGCAGCTTAGTGGGGACAGGGGAAGCTTTCTTT. The encoded protein is CASSLVGTGEAFF.

This chain links TRBV2 with TRBJ1-1; D is unclear. This CDR3 is 13 amino acids long. Germline-derived CDR1 and CDR2 are SNHLY and FYNNEI. Trimming removed 6 bases at V and 0 bases at J, with 8 bases between. CDR3 region: CASRDRMNTEAFF. In DNA, the CDR3 is TGTGCCAGCAGGGATAGGATGAACACTGAAGCTTTCTTT.

This clone came up a few times. V gene TRBV6-1 combines with J gene TRBJ1-2; no reliable D call. The CDR3 contains 16 residues. The germline V gene has CDR1 MNHNS and CDR2 SASEGT. V lost 3 bases and J lost 5, with 19 bases in between. The CDR3 spells CASSEIAYRDEYGYTF. The CDR3 bases are TGTGCCAGCAGTGAGATCGCCTACCGGGATGAATATGGCTACACCTTC.

J is TRBJ1-2 and V is TRBV27, with TRBD1 matching 8 bases. The CDR3 sequence is 14 residues long. With 5 bases clipped from V and 6 bases from J, the junction kept 8 bases outside the gene matches. Looked up from germline, CDR1 is MNHEY and CDR2 is SMNVEV (reference sequence). The CDR3 loop is CASSPRQGTDGYTF. The DNA for the CDR3 is TGTGCCAGCAGTCCCCGACAGGGGACAGATGGCTACACCTTC.

The chain couples TRBV5-1 to TRBJ2-1, with no clear D. V dropped 0 bases and J dropped 5 bases, with 6 bases sitting between them. The CDR3 is 13 amino acids. The germline V gene encodes CDR1 SGHRS and CDR2 YFSETQ. The CDR3 DNA sequence: TGCGCCAGCAGCTTGGACAGTCACAATGAGCAGTTCTTC. Its protein is CASSLDSHNEQFF.

The chain employs TRBV28 and TRBJ2-7, with no clear D. The germline V gene has CDR1 MDHEN and CDR2 SYDVKM. The CDR3 spans 13 residues. Trimming stripped 6 bases from V and 7 bases from J, with 16 bases between. The DNA of the CDR3 is TGTGCCAGCAGCTTGGCCCCATTGGTTGAGCAGTACTTC. The encoded protein is CASSLAPLVEQYF.

V gene TRBV7-2 combines with J gene TRBJ2-7, with 10 bases fitting TRBD2. After removal of 1 base from V and 1 base from J, the junction contained 1 base not matched to a gene. Germline lookup yields CDR1 SGHTA and CDR2 FQGNSA. This CDR3 has 15 amino acids. Written as DNA, the CDR3 is TGTGCCAGCAGCTTAGTAGCGGGAGGTTCCTACGAGCAGTACTTC. This sequence encodes CASSLVAGGSYEQYF.

The rearrangement uses TRBV29-1 and TRBJ2-4, with D maybe TRBD2 (6 bases). Germline CDR1 SQVTM, CDR2 ANQGSEA. Trimming pared 3 bases from V and 1 base from J, leaving 10 bases between. CDR3 length: 14 amino acids. The chain's CDR3 is CSVDLGGAKNIQYF. CDR3 in DNA: TGCAGCGTTGACTTAGGAGGGGCCAAAAACATTCAGTACTTC.

This clone appeared once. This chain uses TRBV6-1 with TRBJ2-5; 11 bases map to TRBD2. The V and J ends lost 6 bases and 0 bases, in that order; junction bases with no gene match: 3. Germline V gene sequence: CDR1 MNHNS, CDR2 SASEGT. The CDR3 has 15 amino acids. The CDR3 coding sequence is TGTGCCAGCAGACCGGGACTAGCGGACCAAGAGACCCAGTACTTC. Protein sequence: CASRPGLADQETQYF.

The chain links TRBV18 to TRBJ2-1; 9 bases map to TRBD2. The germline V gene encodes CDR1 KGHSH and CDR2 LQKENI. The J segment lost 8 bases and the V segment lost 4 bases, leaving 6 bases of the junction unmatched. The CDR3 is 14 residues long. CDR3 in amino acids: CASSRAGGPYEQFF. CDR3 bases: TGTGCCAGCTCACGGGCGGGAGGGCCGTATGAGCAGTTCTTC. Full variable domain (rest looked up from reference TRBV18 and TRBJ2-1): NAGVMQNPRHLVRRRGQEARLRCSPMKGHSHVYWYRQLPEEGLKFMVYLQKENIIDESGMPKERFSAEFPKEGPSILRIQQVVRGDSAAYFCASSRAGGPYEQFFGPGTRLTVL.

The rearrangement joins TRBV14 to TRBJ2-1; D possibly corresponds to TRBD2 (6 bases). The CDR3 is made up of 16 amino acids. CDR1 is SGHDN, CDR2 FVKESK, per germline. Trimming stripped 4 bases from V and 2 bases from J, with 15 bases between. Here the CDR3 reads CASSRLGGAAYNEQFF. The CDR3 bases are TGTGCCAGCAGCCGCCTCGGGGGAGCCGCCTACAATGAGCAGTTCTTC.

The chain recombines TRBV20-1 with TRBJ2-1, with 9 bases aligning to TRBD1. J gave up 15 bases and V 4 bases, and 4 bases lay outside the gene matches. Looked up from germline, CDR1 is DFQATT and CDR2 is SNEGSKA (reference sequence). The CDR3 is made up of 10 amino acids. Written as DNA, the CDR3 is TGCAGTGCTACCGGACAGGGGACGTTCTTC. This encodes CSATGQGTFF.

The CDR3 reads CASSLKLGNTDTQYF. The CDR3 region has the DNA TGTGCCAGCAGCTTAAAACTAGGGAACACAGATACGCAGTATTTT. The rearrangement links TRBV5-6 to TRBJ2-3, with D tentatively TRBD2 (5 bases). In germline, CDR1 is SGHDT, CDR2 YYEEEE. The CDR3 consists of 15 residues. Trimming removed 2 bases at V and 2 bases at J, with 12 bases between.

The CDR3 is CASSLTGTGYEQYF. CDR3 nucleotide sequence: TGTGCCAGCAGTCTTACCGGGACAGGCTACGAGCAGTACTTC. This chain uses TRBV28 with TRBJ2-7; TRBD1 agrees at 8 bases. This CDR3 contains 14 residues. V gave up 5 bases and J gave up 3 bases; unmatched junction bases: 6. Germline V gene data show CDR1 as MDHEN and CDR2 as SYDVKM.

This clone was seen only once. The V call is TRBV7-2, the J call TRBJ2-5; unclear D gene. CDR1 SGHTA and CDR2 FQGNSA come from the germline V gene. The CDR3 runs 13 residues. Trimming left V 6 bases short and J 2 bases short, with 10 bases between. Here the CDR3 reads CASSRRPQETQYF. CDR3 DNA: TGTGCCAGCAGTCGTCGACCACAAGAGACCCAGTACTTC.

The gene calls are TRBV6-5 and TRBJ1-2, with 7 bases matching TRBD1. This CDR3 is built from 16 residues. Germline V gene lookup returns CDR1 MNHEY and CDR2 SVGAGI. Trimming removed 0 bases from V and 7 bases from J; junction bases left unmatched: 11. CDR3 DNA: TGTGCCAGCAGTTACTCTGGCCAGGGGGGAAGGGGTGGCTACACCTTC. Translation gives CASSYSGQGGRGGYTF.

The chain employs TRBV6-1 and TRBJ2-1, with unresolved D. The CDR3 is 15 residues long. The V end lost 7 bases, the J end lost 0 bases, and 13 bases lay between the germline ends. Germline values: CDR1 MNHNS, CDR2 SASEGT. The CDR3 DNA reads as TGTGCCAGCAAAGAAAAGGTCAGCTCCTACAATGAGCAGTTCTTC. It yields the protein CASKEKVSSYNEQFF.

The chain links TRBV5-4 to TRBJ2-5; 10 bases align to TRBD1. The CDR3 runs to 16 residues. The germline V gene encodes CDR1 SGHNT and CDR2 YYREEE (reference sequence). Unmatched junction bases numbered 10, after V lost 4 bases and J lost 4 bases. The CDR3 protein is CASSSPGTGEGETQYF. CDR3 coding DNA: TGTGCCAGCAGCAGCCCCGGGACAGGGGAGGGAGAGACCCAGTACTTC.

This chain links TRBV11-2 with TRBJ1-1, with a possible D match to TRBD1 (5 bases). This CDR3 spans 13 amino acids. CDR1 SGHAT and CDR2 FQNNGV come from the germline V gene. V shed 0 bases and J shed 5 bases, with 7 bases lying between them. The CDR3 sequence: CASSLDGGTEAFF. CDR3 nucleotide sequence: TGTGCCAGCAGCTTAGACGGGGGGACTGAAGCTTTCTTT.

This clone occurred a few times. The rearrangement uses TRBV2 and TRBJ2-7; a weak D match, TRBD1 (5 bases). The germline V and J ends were trimmed by 7 bases and 5 bases, with 12 bases remaining between them. The germline CDR1 and CDR2 sequences are SNHLY and FYNNEI. This CDR3 is 12 amino acids long. The CDR3 is CASTSQGNEQYF. The CDR3 DNA follows: TGTGCCAGCACAAGCCAGGGAAACGAGCAGTACTTC.